The present T cell receptor beta chain was sequenced within a study of T cell responses to AZD1222 COVID-19 vaccine. General study points: Possibly, clonal diversity was underestimated; donors were largely white British and included more females.

As to this clone: Its antigen is undetermined.

CDR3 size: 16 residues. V lost 1 base and J lost 7, with 18 bases in between. Germline values: CDR1 SEHNR, CDR2 FQNEAQ (reference sequence). Measured with immunoSEQ multiplex PCR; TCRdb has only the in-frame clones, and not every one. The table records 140,000 to 150,000 clones, 80% to 95% of them present only once. This chain uses TRBV7-9 with TRBJ2-3; D might be TRBD1 (5 bases). This sample comprised peripheral blood, obtained on day 0 of MenACWY control vaccination. The origin of this receptor is an adult in good health. CDR3 DNA: TGTGCCAGCAGCTTAGGTGGGGCGGCCCTAGGAAATACGCAGTATTTT. Its translation is CASSLGGAALGNTQYF.